The sequence of this T cell receptor beta chain was determined in a study of siplizumab effects on memory and regulatory T cells (dated by TCRdb to between 2018 and 2021). At the level of the whole study: The effect of the anti-CD2 antibody siplizumab on alloreactive T-cell subsets was examined in allogeneic mixed lymphocyte reactions constructed from human PBMCs. Overall study results and their limits: Unstimulated naive T cells appeared more diverse than memory T cells, and naive cells seemed to contribute substantially to the alloresponse. Siplizumab significantly reduced the cumulative frequency of alloreactive sequences traceable to unstimulated CD4+ memory T cells. Among mappable alloreactive CD4+ clones, an average Treg-derived fraction of over 60% was observed with siplizumab, compared with more than 25% in control reactions. About 75-96% of proliferating CD4+ or CD8+ clones could not be given a naive or memory phenotype. Sequences below about 10^-5 frequency were poorly captured, so only a minor fraction of alloreactive clones could be mapped to unstimulated subsets. Whether proliferating Tregs from siplizumab cultures were suppressive was not functionally confirmed.

With regard to this clone: What this receptor recognizes is not known. Per-base qualities were not stored, and no clone one base away is much larger.

The V end loses 0 bases and the J end loses 11 bases, and a stretch of 9 bases separates them. CDR1 is given as SGHDT and CDR2 as YYEEEE, both from the germline V gene. Including cysteine and phenylalanine, the CDR3 has 13 amino acids. Only CDR3 DNA remains: 39 bases, in frame from the first base. Sorted unstimulated T cells and proliferating T cells recovered from mixed lymphocyte reactions underwent TCRbeta CDR3 sequencing. Fresh whole blood from 9 to 11 HLA-typed healthy donors was used as the source from which PBMCs were isolated. The protocol used for the library was the immunoSEQ multiplex PCR assay. Approximately 93,000 TCR templates per sample were assayed by the deep sequencing platform. Genomic DNA extracted from sorted T cells was the material used for TCRbeta CDR3 sequencing. From the authors' description of their analysis: The R programming language was used for the clonal analysis of the TCRbeta CDR3 data. Unstimulated samples were compared with post-reaction CFSE-low samples to define alloreactive CD4+ and CD8+ clones. Alloreactive CD4+ clones were assigned to regulatory or non-regulatory origin by matching sequences to sorted unstimulated Treg and non-Treg repertoires. Held by TCRdb, this immuneACCESS table contains in-frame sequences only and omits some clones. Under half of the omission traces to an unresolved V gene where checked; the cause of the rest is unknown. From that table come the V and J calls and clone size; the DNA was used to work out D and trimming. The sample has about 110,000 clones on record, just over 90% of them singletons. Jointly, the top ten make up around 0.29% of the sample.

Material for sequencing was CD4+ T cells sorted from blood. The origin of this receptor is a human donor in good health. Recombination connected TRBV5-6 to TRBJ1-6; a confident D gene designation cannot be given. CDR3 sequence: CASSLVSGAPLHF. The nucleotide sequence is TGTGCCAGCAGCTTGGTTTCTGGTGCACCCCTCCACTTT.